This T cell receptor (beta chain) was sequenced during a study of sequential checkpoint blockade in melanoma. Overall study context: Arm A got nivolumab then ipilimumab; arm B the reverse, 1:1. Both treatment sequences were followed by maintenance nivolumab.

The assay was immunoSEQ multiplex PCR, and TCRdb's table has in-frame clones only and misses some. The table includes 40,000 or so clones, about four fifths detected once. Treatment meaning: randomized to nivolumab then ipilimumab (arm A) or the reverse (arm B). From thawed PBMCs, live CD3+CD8+ cells negative for CD19 and CD56 were sorted. The specimen was CD8+ T cells sorted from blood (inferred from file names), collected from a patient given nivolumab and ipilimumab in sequence. This clonotype was sampled from a human donor with melanoma.

This CDR3 reads CASSLAGGAYNEQFF. As DNA, the CDR3 is TGCGCCAGCAGCTTGGCGGGAGGGGCCTACAATGAGCAGTTCTTC. The chain recombines TRBV5-1 with TRBJ2-1; 8 nucleotides line up with TRBD2. CDR3 length: 15 amino acids. In germline, CDR1 is SGHRS, CDR2 YFSETQ. The V and J ends lost 0 bases and 2 bases, in that order; junction bases with no gene match: 1.